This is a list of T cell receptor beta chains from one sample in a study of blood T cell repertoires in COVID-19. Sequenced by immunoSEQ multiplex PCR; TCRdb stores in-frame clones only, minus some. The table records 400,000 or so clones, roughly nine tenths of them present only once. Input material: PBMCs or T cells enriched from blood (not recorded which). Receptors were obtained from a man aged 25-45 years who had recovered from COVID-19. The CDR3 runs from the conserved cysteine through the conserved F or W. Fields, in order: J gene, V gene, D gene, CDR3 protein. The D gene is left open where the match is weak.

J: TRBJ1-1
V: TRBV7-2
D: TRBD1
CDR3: CASSLDGQGKVRAFF

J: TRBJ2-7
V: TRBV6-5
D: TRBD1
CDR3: CASSLGTGLEQYF

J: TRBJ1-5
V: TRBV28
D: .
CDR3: CASWEGNQPQHF

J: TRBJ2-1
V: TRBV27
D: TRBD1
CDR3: CASTDLGTGRGHEQFF

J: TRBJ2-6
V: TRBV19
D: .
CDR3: CASSIDRGFNSGANVLTF

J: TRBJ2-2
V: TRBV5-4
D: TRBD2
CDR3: CASSTRAGGPLGSAGELFF

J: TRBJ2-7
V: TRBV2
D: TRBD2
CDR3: CASRGTSGAYEQYF

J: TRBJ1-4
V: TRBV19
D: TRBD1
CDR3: CASSKKTGATNEKLFF

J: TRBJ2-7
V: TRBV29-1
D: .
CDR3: CSAFFLYEQYF

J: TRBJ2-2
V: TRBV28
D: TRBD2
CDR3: CASSQPRGGLAGLPTGELFF

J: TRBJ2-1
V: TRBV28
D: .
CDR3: CASSFSNEQFF

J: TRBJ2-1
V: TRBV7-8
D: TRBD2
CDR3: CASSSYSGSQMNEQFF

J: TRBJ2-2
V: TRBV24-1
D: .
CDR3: CATSDSGQFGNGELFF

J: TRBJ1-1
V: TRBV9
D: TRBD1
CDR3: CASSPTPGGTGDTEAFF

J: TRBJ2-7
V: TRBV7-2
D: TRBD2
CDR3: CASSLTGLAAALGQYF

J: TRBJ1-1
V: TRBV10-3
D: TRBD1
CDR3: CAIATDRVIEEAFF

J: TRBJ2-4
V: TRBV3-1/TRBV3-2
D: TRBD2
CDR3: CASSRASGGGLIQYF

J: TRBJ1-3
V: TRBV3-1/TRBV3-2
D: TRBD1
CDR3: CASSATGSVNTIYF

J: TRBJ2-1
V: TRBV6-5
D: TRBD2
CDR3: CASRVLLAGGNEQFF

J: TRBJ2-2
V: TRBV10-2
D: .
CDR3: CASIPKDTAGAGELFF

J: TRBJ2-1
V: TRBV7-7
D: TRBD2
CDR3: CASSQGTSANNEQFF

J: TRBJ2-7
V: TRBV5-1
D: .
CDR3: CANQISYEQYF

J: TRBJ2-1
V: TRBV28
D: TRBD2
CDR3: CASSPGGVYNEQFF

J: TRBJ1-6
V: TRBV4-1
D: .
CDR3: CASSASGSPSPLHF

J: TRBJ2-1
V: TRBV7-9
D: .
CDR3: CASSGTSSYNEQFF

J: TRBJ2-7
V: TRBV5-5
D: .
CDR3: CAGSLALSYEQYF

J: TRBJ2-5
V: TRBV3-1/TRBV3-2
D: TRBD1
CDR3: CASSELTGTGQTQYF

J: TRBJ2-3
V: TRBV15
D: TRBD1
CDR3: CATSRDVPGQGTDTQYF

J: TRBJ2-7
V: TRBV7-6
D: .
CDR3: CASSRGDEQYF

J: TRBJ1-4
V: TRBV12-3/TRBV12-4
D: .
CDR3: CASSPSREKLFF

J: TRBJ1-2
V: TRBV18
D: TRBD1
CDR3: CASSPGTGVPNYGYTF

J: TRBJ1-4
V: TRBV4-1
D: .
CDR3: CASSQTGRGRTTNEKLFF

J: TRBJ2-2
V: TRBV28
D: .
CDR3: CASTWDWYTGELFF

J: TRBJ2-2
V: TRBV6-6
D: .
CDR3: CASSYSAGVGELFF

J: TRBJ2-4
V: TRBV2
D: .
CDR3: CASWGEGIQYF

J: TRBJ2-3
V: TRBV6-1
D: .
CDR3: CASSEGGGTDTQYF

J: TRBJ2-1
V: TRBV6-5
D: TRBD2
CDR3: CASSYGLADEQFF

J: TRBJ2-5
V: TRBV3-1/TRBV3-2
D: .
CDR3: CASSRSWSSSQETQYF

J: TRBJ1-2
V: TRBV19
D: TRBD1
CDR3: CASARDRDGGYGYTF

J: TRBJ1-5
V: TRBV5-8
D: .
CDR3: CASSLFSGDPHF

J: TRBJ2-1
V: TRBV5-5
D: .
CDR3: CASSPSTGIQNEQFF

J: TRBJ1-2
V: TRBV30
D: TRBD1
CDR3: CAWTVGQGAQGYTF